Listed below are T cell receptor beta chains from one sample, sequenced in a study of tumor-infiltrating lymphocytes in localized non-small cell lung cancer. The assay was immunoSEQ multiplex PCR, and TCRdb's table has in-frame clones only and misses some. Here the sample spans 9,000 to 10,000 clones, about two thirds being singletons. The sequenced sample consisted of lung tumor tissue. The receptors were sampled from a human donor with non-small cell lung cancer. Both conserved end residues are trimmed from each CDR3. Fields, in order: D gene, V gene, clone size, CDR3 protein. The D gene is left open where the match is weak. Clone sizes are given selectively: once, few, many, or a class where the clone is expanded.

NA TRBV10-1 NA ASSEDYRNTQY
NA TRBV7-2 medium-sized ASSLIGQNPEAF
NA TRBV9 NA ASSPYSGGGEYGYT
TRBD2 TRBV18 few ASSPPISGSSYNEQF
NA TRBV5-1 once ASSLDLNYEQY
NA TRBV29-1 NA SGHQGSEAF
TRBD1 TRBV5-4 NA ASRPGQGWETQY
NA TRBV5-1 NA ASSMDLRNTEAF
TRBD1 TRBV9 NA ASSVLDRGRDGYT
TRBD1 TRBV6-5 once ASSYSDREGEKLF
TRBD1 TRBV18 once ASSPTRLDRGYEQY
TRBD1 TRBV6-1 few ASSVDRAPQNIQY
NA TRBV11-2 NA ASSSGITSNYGYT
NA TRBV11-3 NA ASSFGQYTGELF
NA TRBV28 few ASNSRYGYT
NA TRBV4-2 NA ASSQDRGGPT
TRBD2 TRBV5-1 NA ASSLGGGGRQETQY
TRBD1 TRBV7-6 few ASSSGQTYEQY
TRBD1 TRBV30 NA AQTGNYGYT
NA TRBV29-1 NA SVVRGATNTGELF
NA TRBV6-1 once ASSGQGQSTEAF
NA TRBV5-4 NA ASSPDGGGTGELF
NA TRBV6-4 NA ASSDTGSSYNEQF
TRBD2 TRBV9 NA ASSVGGSGGASETQY
NA TRBV5-5 NA ASSVSGLRGTEAF
TRBD2 TRBV7-2 NA ASSSPAVAGGLEQY
NA TRBV7-8 few ASSLGGDGYT
TRBD1 TRBV6-4 NA ASRTGEAGELF
NA TRBV11-3 NA ASSSPGSYNEQF
NA TRBV11-1 NA ASSLDRGLRRNEQY
TRBD2 TRBV28 NA ASSALAGFSYEQY
NA TRBV7-6 few ASSLVTGGINSPLH
NA TRBV7-2 NA ASSRDASSYNEQF
NA TRBV4-2 NA ASARVLDNSPLH
NA TRBV18 NA ASSPRQQAFTDTQY
TRBD1 TRBV18 medium-sized ASSRDRVANYGYT
TRBD1 TRBV30 few AWSDLGTATNEKLF
NA TRBV19 NA ASSIGFETQY
TRBD1 TRBV5-1 once ASSLGQGEWDTQY
TRBD2 TRBV7-3 NA ASSLTGLATRPNEQF
TRBD2 TRBV11-2 NA ASSPRGTSVETQY
NA TRBV10-3 NA AISGRADDTEAF
NA TRBV7-8 NA ASSLTVRRPDTQY
TRBD2 TRBV4-2 NA ASSQSQAGSTYEQY
NA TRBV5-5 NA ASSLDRYSNQPQH
TRBD2 TRBV5-1 once ASSLGLAVPGEQY
TRBD1 TRBV6-4 NA ASSLSTGASTDTQY
NA TRBV29-1 NA SVEVSRRYGYT
NA TRBV25-1 once ASSEYQGKVYEQF
NA TRBV29-1 NA SVWLALSYNEQF
NA TRBV6-5 few ASTSGTEAF
TRBD1 TRBV5-1 NA ASSLRQGEGEQF
NA TRBV5-1 NA ASSLGSGGHNEQF
NA TRBV5-1 NA ASSLVGGGTEAF
NA TRBV5-1 NA ASSLGGSTEAF
TRBD1 TRBV18 NA ASSLPQGGVTEAF
TRBD1 TRBV7-2 few ASSHPTGGASNQPQH
TRBD2 TRBV5-1 NA ASSLGGASVGELF
NA TRBV6-5 NA ASSYSSSYEQY